Below, 14 T cell receptor beta chains from the same sample are listed, as sequenced in a study of response to subunit inactivated influenza vaccine. In TCRdb, the RT-PCR reads were re-called with MiXCR into one record per CDR3 protein. The sample holds over 800,000 distinct CDR3 sequences, around 20% seen once. This sample comprised PBMCs from blood, obtained about 5 days after vaccination. These receptors originate from a man in his forties or fifties who received an inactivated influenza vaccine.

This clonotype has just a few counts. CDR3 protein: CSASRSSFSYEQYF. Written as DNA, the CDR3 is TGCAGTGCTAGTCGTAGTAGCTTTTCCTACGAGCAGTACTTC. The V gene is TRBV20-1, the J gene TRBJ2-7; D call uncertain. In germline, CDR1 is DFQATT, CDR2 SNEGSKA (reference sequence). The CDR3 consists of 14 residues. Trimming took 3 bases from V and 1 from J, leaving 13 bases between them.

This clonotype was counted a few times. This chain connects TRBV12-3 or TRBV12-4 to TRBJ1-1; no firm D call. The CDR3 is 12 residues long. V was trimmed by 2 bases and J by 8 bases, leaving 9 bases between them. The CDR3 loop reads CASSLRPGEAFF. The CDR3, as DNA: TGTGCCAGCAGTTTAAGGCCTGGGGAAGCTTTCTTT.

The CDR3 DNA reads TGTGCCAGCAGCGCCCCCGGACTAGCGGGAGTTGAGCAGTTCTTC. This gives the protein CASSAPGLAGVEQFF. This chain links TRBV7-2 with TRBJ2-1, with 13 bases aligning to TRBD2. CDR3 length: 15 residues. Germline trimming cut 5 bases from V and 9 bases from J; bases unmatched to any gene: 7. Germline CDR1 SGHTA, CDR2 FQGNSA.

The chain links TRBV29-1 to TRBJ2-1, with D uncertain. Germline V gene sequence: CDR1 SQVTM, CDR2 ANQGSEA. V was trimmed by 7 bases and J by 5 bases, leaving 15 bases between them. This CDR3 is built from 13 residues. Written as DNA, the CDR3 is TGCAGCGCCCCGCCGATTGGAAACAATGAGCAGTTCTTC. It specifies CSAPPIGNNEQFF.

This chain links TRBV7-2 with TRBJ2-7; D gene ambiguous. This CDR3 is 14 amino acids long. CDR1 is SGHTA and CDR2 is FQGNSA in the germline V gene. Trimming removed 1 base from V and 4 bases from J, with 11 bases in between. CDR3 region: CASSLEASIYEQYF. Here the CDR3 DNA reads TGTGCCAGCAGCTTAGAAGCGTCGATTTACGAGCAGTACTTC.

This clonotype has more than one count but fewer than ten. This rearrangement joins TRBV28 to TRBJ2-4; D not certain. This CDR3 has 14 residues. Trimming took 8 bases from V and 0 from J, leaving 11 bases between them. Germline V gives CDR1 MDHEN, CDR2 SYDVKM. The CDR3 here is CASGGDAAKNIQYF. The CDR3 region has the DNA TGTGCCAGCGGCGGAGATGCAGCCAAAAACATTCAGTACTTC.

The chain uses TRBV2 and TRBJ1-6; no definite D call. The germline V gene has CDR1 SNHLY and CDR2 FYNNEI. This CDR3 is built from 13 residues. The V and J ends lost 6 bases and 4 bases respectively, with 7 bases between them. Here the CDR3 reads CASRSEYNSPLHF. The CDR3 region has the DNA TGTGCCAGCAGGTCGGAGTATAATTCACCCCTCCACTTT. Using reference TRBV2 and TRBJ1-6 for the parts outside the CDR3, the full variable domain is EPEVTQTPSHQVTQMGQEVILRCVPISNHLYFYWYRQILGQKVEFLVSFYNNEISEKSEIFDDQFSVERPDGSNFTLKIRSTKLEDSAMYFCASRSEYNSPLHFGNGTRLTVT.

This sequence joins TRBV14 and TRBJ2-3; D might be TRBD1 (6 bases). Germline CDR1 reads SGHDN; CDR2 reads FVKESK. Between the trimmed V and J ends, which lost 3 bases and 6 bases, there was a span of 19 bases. The length of the CDR3 is 16 residues. As DNA, the CDR3 is TGTGCCAGCAGCCATTACCAGGGGATGGGTCCTGATACGCAGTATTTT. Protein product: CASSHYQGMGPDTQYF.

J is TRBJ2-2 and V is TRBV6-5; TRBD1 is a possible D gene (5 bases). Trimming left V 0 bases short and J 0 bases short, with 11 bases between. This CDR3 has 17 residues. Germline loops: CDR1 MNHEY, CDR2 SVGAGI. The CDR3 bases are TGTGCCAGCAGTTACTCAATTCGGACAACGAACACCGGGGAGCTGTTTTTT. Translated: CASSYSIRTTNTGELFF.

This clonotype was seen ten or more times. This sequence joins TRBV7-9 and TRBJ2-3; D perhaps matches TRBD1 (6 bases). Germline values: CDR1 SEHNR, CDR2 FQNEAQ (reference sequence). The CDR3 runs to 16 residues. Trimming pared 0 bases from V and 0 bases from J, leaving 10 bases between. CDR3 nucleotides: TGTGCCAGCAGCTTAGCAGGGGGACCTAGCACAGATACGCAGTATTTT. This translates into CASSLAGGPSTDTQYF.

The genes are TRBV28 and TRBJ2-7, with 8 bases identical to TRBD2. The ends lost 2 bases at V and 0 bases at J; junction bases unmatched: 3. The CDR3 is 15 residues long. CDR1 is MDHEN and CDR2 is SYDVKM in the germline V gene. The CDR3 bases are TGTGCCAGCAGTTTAATGCGGGAGGCCTCCTACGAGCAGTACTTC. Translated: CASSLMREASYEQYF.

This rearrangement joins TRBV7-8 to TRBJ2-3; a possible D gene is TRBD1 (5 bases). CDR1 SGHVS and CDR2 FQNEAQ come from the germline V gene. The CDR3 length is 16 residues. V lost 1 base and J lost 2, with 13 bases in between. CDR3 amino acids: CASSLVSGPHTDTQYF. Here the CDR3 DNA reads TGTGCCAGCAGCTTAGTGTCAGGGCCACACACAGATACGCAGTATTTT. The variable domain in full, completed from reference TRBV7-8 and TRBJ2-3, reads GAGVSQSPRYKVAKRGQDVALRCDPISGHVSLFWYQQALGQGPEFLTYFQNEAQLDKSGLPSDRFFAERPEGSVSTLKIQRTQQEDSAVYLCASSLVSGPHTDTQYFGPGTRLTVL.

About this clonotype: With a much larger clone just one base away, this may be a read error. The V gene is TRBV14, the J gene TRBJ2-1; D ambiguous. The CDR3 extends over 11 amino acids. The V gene lost 5 bases and the J gene lost 8 bases, with 7 bases spanning the gap. Germline CDR1 reads SGHDN; CDR2 reads FVKESK. Written as DNA, the CDR3 is TGTGCCAGCAGCGCCCTATATGAGCAGTTCTTC. This encodes CASSALYEQFF.

The chain uses TRBV7-2 and TRBJ2-7; 8 bases map to TRBD1. The CDR3 totals 16 residues. Trimming took 3 bases from V and 3 from J; bases not matched to a gene: 10. The germline V gene has CDR1 SGHTA and CDR2 FQGNSA. CDR3 nucleotides: TGTGCCAGCAGCTTCCCCGGACAGGGTCGAAACTACGAGCAGTACTTC. The encoded protein is CASSFPGQGRNYEQYF.